The source of this TCR beta chain is a study of T cell responses to AZD1222 COVID-19 vaccine. Whole-study findings and limits: After the peak T cell response, and only then, were repertoires sampled.

To note about this clone: Its specificity is not known.

Germline V gene data show CDR1 as LGHNA and CDR2 as YNFKEQ. The trim removed 4 bases at V and 6 bases at J, leaving 10 bases unmatched. The CDR3 has 15 amino acids. Measured with immunoSEQ multiplex PCR; TCRdb has only the in-frame clones, and not every one. This table holds around 70,000 clones, around nine tenths found once. J is TRBJ1-2 and V is TRBV4-2, with 8 bases aligning to TRBD1. The TCR was taken from an adult who received the AZD1222 COVID-19 vaccine. The material was peripheral blood, obtained 28 days after the second AZD1222 dose. DNA of the CDR3: TGTGCCAGCAGCCCCTTGGCCGACAGGGGTAATGGCTACACCTTC. This codes for CASSPLADRGNGYTF.